These 10 T cell receptor beta chains were all obtained from the same sample, sequenced in a study of prognosis after radiotherapy for stage I lung cancer. From genomic DNA, two-round multiplex PCR was used to amplify TCR beta CDR3. First-round PCR, the initial amplification, used primers specific to each TRBV and TRBJ gene. TCRdb passed the multiplex PCR reads through MiXCR, listing each CDR3 protein once. The table includes 20,000 or so distinct CDR3 sequences, roughly 26% detected once. Sample: PBMCs, taken before or after stereotactic body radiation therapy (not recorded which). Receptors originate from a donor of 50 years or more with non-small cell lung cancer.

This clonotype was found many times. The V call is TRBV20-1, the J call TRBJ1-5, with D hard to call. The CDR3 loop spans 14 amino acids. Germline V gene data show CDR1 as DFQATT and CDR2 as SNEGSKA (reference sequence). V was cut by 3 bases and J by 2 bases, with 11 bases left in between. The DNA of the CDR3 is TGCAGTGCTAGTAGGTCCGATGGCAATCAGCCCCAGCATTTT. This gives the protein CSASRSDGNQPQHF.

This clonotype was counted at least ten times. V usage is TRBV18 and J usage is TRBJ1-2, with D tentatively TRBD1 (5 bases). Looked up from germline, CDR1 is KGHSH and CDR2 is LQKENI. This CDR3 comprises 15 residues. V lost 3 bases and J 2 bases, leaving 13 bases between the germline ends. CDR3 loop: CASSPVQAMNYGYTF. The CDR3 coding sequence is TGTGCCAGCTCACCGGTACAGGCGATGAACTATGGCTACACCTTC. Using reference TRBV18 and TRBJ1-2 for the parts outside the CDR3, the full variable domain is NAGVMQNPRHLVRRRGQEARLRCSPMKGHSHVYWYRQLPEEGLKFMVYLQKENIIDESGMPKERFSAEFPKEGPSILRIQQVVRGDSAAYFCASSPVQAMNYGYTFGSGTRLTVV.

This clonotype appeared once. This could be a read error, since a much larger clone is one nucleotide away. This chain connects TRBV5-6 to TRBJ2-4; D unclear. CDR3 size: 15 residues. Looked up from germline, CDR1 is SGHDT and CDR2 is YYEEEE. The CDR3 sequence: CASSFFETLENIQHF. CDR3 sequence (DNA): TGTGCCAGCAGCTTCTTCGAAACGTTAGAAAACATTCAGCACTTC.

This clonotype has a count of ten or more. The rearrangement links TRBV28 to TRBJ2-5; TRBD1 aligns across 10 bases. The CDR3 is made up of 15 amino acids. CDR1 and CDR2 (germline): MDHEN, SYDVKM. V shed 5 bases, J shed 2 bases, and the junction held 5 bases outside the gene matches. In nucleotides, the CDR3 is TGTGCCAGCAGTACAGGGACAGGGGAGCAAGAGACCCAGTACTTC. Encoded protein: CASSTGTGEQETQYF.

This clonotype was observed many times. The chain uses TRBV9 and TRBJ2-7; possibly TRBD1 for D (5 bases). CDR1 and CDR2 from the germline V gene are SGDLS and YYNGEE. V lost 3 bases to trimming and J lost 0 bases, with 16 bases between them. This CDR3 comprises 16 residues. The CDR3 loop is CASSAQGSAFSYEQYF. CDR3 nucleotides: TGTGCCAGCAGCGCCCAGGGTTCGGCATTCTCCTACGAGCAGTACTTC.

The table lists this clonotype with many counts. The rearrangement links TRBV7-6 to TRBJ2-7; D is perhaps TRBD1 or TRBD2 (5 bases each). V was trimmed by 1 base and J by 0 bases, leaving 13 bases between them. The CDR3 contains 16 residues. The germline CDR1 and CDR2 sequences are SGHVS and FNYEAQ. The CDR3 region is CASSLEGRASSYEQYF. DNA of the CDR3: TGTGCCAGCAGCTTAGAGGGGCGGGCAAGCTCCTACGAGCAGTACTTC.

Many counts were recorded for this clonotype. V gene TRBV3-1 combines with J gene TRBJ1-2, with D possibly matching TRBD1 (5 bases). The CDR3 is made up of 14 amino acids. Trimming cost V 0 bases and J 5 bases, with 10 bases left between them. Germline loops: CDR1 LGHDT, CDR2 YNNKEL (reference sequence). Here the CDR3 reads CASSQDMGEYGYTF. For the CDR3, the DNA is TGTGCCAGCAGCCAAGATATGGGGGAATATGGCTACACCTTC.

In this sample, this clonotype turned up many times. CDR3 amino acids: CASSRGWTGFSNTEAFF. CDR3 DNA sequence: TGCGCCAGCAGCCGCGGCTGGACAGGTTTTTCGAACACTGAAGCTTTCTTT. V and J are TRBV4-1 and TRBJ1-1, with 7 positions matching TRBD1. The CDR3 has 17 amino acids. Germline values: CDR1 MGHRA, CDR2 YSYEKL. V gave up 4 bases and J gave up 1 base; unmatched junction bases: 12.

In its sample, this clonotype was seen many times. The rearrangement joins TRBV7-9 to TRBJ1-1; D is unclear. CDR1 and CDR2 (germline): SEHNR, FQNEAQ (reference sequence). The ends were cut back, 1 base at V and 1 base at J, with 4 bases in the middle. The CDR3 extends over 13 amino acids. Here the CDR3 reads CASSLGQNTEAFF. CDR3 bases: TGTGCCAGCAGCTTAGGGCAGAACACTGAAGCTTTCTTT.

Ten or more counts support this clonotype. This CDR3 is CASSLRSRGFETQYF. The CDR3 bases are TGTGCCAGCAGCCTCAGATCCCGGGGGTTCGAGACCCAGTACTTC. The chain couples TRBV3-1 to TRBJ2-5; TRBD2 is a possible D gene (6 bases). V lost 4 bases, J lost 5 bases, and 17 bases lay in between. Germline CDR1 reads LGHDT; CDR2 reads YNNKEL (reference sequence). The CDR3 length is 15 residues.